These T cell receptor delta chains were read from a single sample in a study of gamma-delta chains in newborns, infants, children. TCRdb repeated clone calling on the reads with CATT. This table has around 5,000 delta-chain clones, approximately 5% appearing once. Sequenced input: blood. All receptors come from a child who was a newborn, infant or young child, either healthy, febrile or measles-vaccinated (not recorded which). Both conserved end residues are part of each CDR3. A D gene is named only where the DNA matches it firmly. Only some rows state a clone size, as once, few, many or a class for expanded clones.

J | size | D | V | CDR3 | DNA
TRDJ1 | medium-sized | - | TRDV2 | CACDPLLGADKLIF | TGTGCCTGTGACCCCCTACTGGGCGCCGATAAACTCATCTTT
TRDJ3 | - | - | TRDV2 | CACDTVSWDTRQMFF | TGTGCCTGTGACACCGTTAGCTGGGACACCCGACAGATGTTTTTC
TRDJ3 | - | TRDD3 | TRDV2 | CACDLVLGDKDWGTRQMFF | TGTGCCTGTGACCTGGTACTGGGGGATAAAGACTGGGGCACCCGACAGATGTTTTTC
TRDJ1 | - | TRDD3 | TRDV1 | CALGELPIPTLLGVNTDKLIF | TGTGCTCTTGGGGAACTTCCCATACCGACCTTACTGGGGGTAAACACCGATAAACTCATCTTT
TRDJ1 | few | TRDD3 | TRDV2 | CACDTGDTYTDKLIF | TGTGCCTGTGACACCGGGGATACGTACACCGATAAACTCATCTTT
TRDJ3 | medium-sized | - | TRDV2 | CACDTFDMTWDTRQMFF | TGTGCCTGTGACACTTTTGATATGACCTGGGACACCCGACAGATGTTTTTC
TRDJ1 | - | - | TRDV2 | CACDRLGDTDKLIF | TGTGCCTGTGACAGACTAGGGGATACCGATAAACTCATCTTT
TRDJ3 | - | TRDD2 | TRDV1 | CALGELGLPMVWSGPLSWDTRQMFF | TGTGCTCTTGGGGAACTCGGGCTTCCTATGGTCTGGAGCGGCCCTCTCTCCTGGGACACCCGACAGATGTTTTTC
TRDJ1 | - | TRDD3 | TRDV1 | CALGDSPPSYGVHWGKKLIF | TGTGCTCTTGGGGATTCCCCCCCATCCTACGGGGTCCACTGGGGGAAAAAACTCATCTTT
TRDJ3 | - | TRDD3 | TRDV2 | CACDNTGGSSWDTRQMFF | TGTGCCTGTGACAATACTGGGGGAAGCTCCTGGGACACCCGACAGATGTTTTTC
TRDJ1 | few | - | TRDV1 | CALGELSYADKLIF | TGTGCTCTTGGGGAACTATCCTACGCCGATAAACTCATCTTT
TRDJ1 | few | TRDD3 | TRDV1 | CALGEPGGNGGFLYTDKLIF | TGTGCTCTTGGGGAACCGGGGGGCAATGGGGGATTCTTGTACACCGATAAACTCATCTTT